This T cell receptor beta chain emerged from a study of technical replicates of blood from a few donors. The sample holds a few counts of this clone. Profiled with immunoSEQ multiplex PCR; TCRdb holds only in-frame clones, not every one. Among about 49,000 clones, roughly 90% were seen once, and the ten largest hold about 3.9%. V was pared by 2 bases and J by 4 bases, with 15 bases between. The germline gives CDR1 MNHNS, CDR2 SASEGT. This CDR3 has 15 amino acids. The specimen sequenced was PBMCs. This clonotype was obtained from a human donor in good health. Some clones in this sample may be carry-over from other donors' samples. The chain employs TRBV6-1 and TRBJ2-7; perhaps TRBD2 as D (6 bases). CDR3 sequence: CASSESDGSGYEQYF. In DNA form, the CDR3 reads TGTGCCAGCAGTGAATCCGACGGGAGCGGATACGAGCAGTACTTC.